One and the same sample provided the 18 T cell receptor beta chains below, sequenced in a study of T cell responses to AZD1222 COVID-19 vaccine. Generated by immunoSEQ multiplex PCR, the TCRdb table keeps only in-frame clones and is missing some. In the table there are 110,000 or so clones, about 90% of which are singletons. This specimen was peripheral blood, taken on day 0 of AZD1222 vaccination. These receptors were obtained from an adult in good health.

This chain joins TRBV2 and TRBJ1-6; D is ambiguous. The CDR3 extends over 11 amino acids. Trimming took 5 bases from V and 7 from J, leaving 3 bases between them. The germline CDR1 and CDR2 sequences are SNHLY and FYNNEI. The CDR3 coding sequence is TGTGCCAGCAGTACCAATTCACCCCTCCACTTT. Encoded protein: CASSTNSPLHF.

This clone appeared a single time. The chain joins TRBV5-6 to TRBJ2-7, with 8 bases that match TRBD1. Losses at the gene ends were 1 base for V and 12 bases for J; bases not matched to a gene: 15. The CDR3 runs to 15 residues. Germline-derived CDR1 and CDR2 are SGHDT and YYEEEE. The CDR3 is CASSLNSGTGGGRYF. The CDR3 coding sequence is TGTGCCAGCAGCTTGAATTCCGGGACAGGAGGCGGAAGGTACTTC.

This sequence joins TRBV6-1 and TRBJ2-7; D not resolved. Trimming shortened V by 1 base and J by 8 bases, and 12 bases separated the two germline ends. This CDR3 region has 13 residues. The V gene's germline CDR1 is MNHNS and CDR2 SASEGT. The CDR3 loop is CASSEDSYSQQYF. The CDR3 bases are TGTGCCAGCAGTGAAGACAGCTATTCGCAGCAGTACTTC.

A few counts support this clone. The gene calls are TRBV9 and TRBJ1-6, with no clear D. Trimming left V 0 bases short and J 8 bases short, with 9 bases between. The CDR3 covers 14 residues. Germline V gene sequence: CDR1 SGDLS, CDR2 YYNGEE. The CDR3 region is CASSVDGGDSPLHF. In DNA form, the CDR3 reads TGTGCCAGCAGCGTAGACGGCGGCGATTCACCCCTCCACTTT.

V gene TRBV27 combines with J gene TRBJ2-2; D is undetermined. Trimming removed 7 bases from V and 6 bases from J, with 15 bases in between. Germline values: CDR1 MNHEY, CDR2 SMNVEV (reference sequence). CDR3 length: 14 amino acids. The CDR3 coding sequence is TGTGCCAGCACCACAGCCGGCGCGGCCGGGGAGCTGTTTTTT. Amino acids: CASTTAGAAGELFF.

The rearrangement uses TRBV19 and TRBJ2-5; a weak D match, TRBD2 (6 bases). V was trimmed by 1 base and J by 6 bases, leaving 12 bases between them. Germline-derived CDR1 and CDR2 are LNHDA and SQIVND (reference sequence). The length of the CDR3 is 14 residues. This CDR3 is CASSIVGSEKTQYF. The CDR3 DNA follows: TGTGCCAGTAGTATAGTCGGGAGTGAGAAGACCCAGTACTTC.

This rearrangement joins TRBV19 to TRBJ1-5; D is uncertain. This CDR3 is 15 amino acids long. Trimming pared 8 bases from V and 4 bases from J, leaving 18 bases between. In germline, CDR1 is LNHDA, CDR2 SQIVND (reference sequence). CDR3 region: CASQYEGRENQPQHF. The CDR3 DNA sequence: TGTGCCAGTCAGTACGAGGGTCGGGAAAATCAGCCCCAGCATTTT. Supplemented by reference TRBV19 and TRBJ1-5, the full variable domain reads DGGITQSPKYLFRKEGQNVTLSCEQNLNHDAMYWYRQDPGQGLRLIYYSQIVNDFQKGDIAEGYSVSREKKESFPLTVTSAQKNPTAFYLCASQYEGRENQPQHFGDGTRLSIL.

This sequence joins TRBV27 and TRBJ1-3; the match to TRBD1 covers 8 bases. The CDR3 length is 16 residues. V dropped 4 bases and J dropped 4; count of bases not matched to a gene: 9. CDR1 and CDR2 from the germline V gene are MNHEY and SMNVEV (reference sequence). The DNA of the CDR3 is TGTGCCAGCAGTTCTACAGGGGGTGCCCTCGGAAACACCATATATTTT. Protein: CASSSTGGALGNTIYF.

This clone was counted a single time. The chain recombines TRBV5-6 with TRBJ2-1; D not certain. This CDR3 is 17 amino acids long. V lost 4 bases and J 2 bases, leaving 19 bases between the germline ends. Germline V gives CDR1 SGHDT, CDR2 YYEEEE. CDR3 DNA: TGTGCCAGCAGCCCCGGTATAAGGGCCCTGACCTACAATGAGCAGTTCTTC. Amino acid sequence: CASSPGIRALTYNEQFF.

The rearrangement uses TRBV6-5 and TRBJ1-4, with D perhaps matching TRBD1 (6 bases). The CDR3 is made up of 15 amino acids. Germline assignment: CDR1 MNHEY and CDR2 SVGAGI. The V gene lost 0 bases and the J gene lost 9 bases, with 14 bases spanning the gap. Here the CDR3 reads CASSYSNTGKQKLFF. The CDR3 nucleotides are TGTGCCAGCAGTTACTCGAATACAGGGAAGCAAAAACTGTTTTTT.

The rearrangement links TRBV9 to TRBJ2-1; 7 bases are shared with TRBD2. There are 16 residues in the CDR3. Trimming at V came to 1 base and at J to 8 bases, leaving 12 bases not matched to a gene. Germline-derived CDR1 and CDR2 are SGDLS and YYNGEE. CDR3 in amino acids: CASSVRAAGNYDEQFF. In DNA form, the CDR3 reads TGTGCCAGCAGCGTAAGGGCAGCGGGAAATTACGATGAGCAGTTCTTC.

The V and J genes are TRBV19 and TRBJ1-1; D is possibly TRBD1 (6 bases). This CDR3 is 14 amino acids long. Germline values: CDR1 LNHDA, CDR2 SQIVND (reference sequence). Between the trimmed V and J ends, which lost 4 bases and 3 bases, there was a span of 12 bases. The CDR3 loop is CASSTTTGYTEAFF. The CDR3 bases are TGTGCCAGTAGTACGACTACAGGGTACACTGAAGCTTTCTTT.

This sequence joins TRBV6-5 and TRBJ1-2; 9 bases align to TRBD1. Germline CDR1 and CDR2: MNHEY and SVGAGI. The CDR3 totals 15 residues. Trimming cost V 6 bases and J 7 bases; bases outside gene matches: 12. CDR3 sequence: CASSLGQGGLSGYTF. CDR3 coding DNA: TGTGCCAGCAGCCTGGGACAGGGAGGGTTGAGTGGCTACACCTTC.

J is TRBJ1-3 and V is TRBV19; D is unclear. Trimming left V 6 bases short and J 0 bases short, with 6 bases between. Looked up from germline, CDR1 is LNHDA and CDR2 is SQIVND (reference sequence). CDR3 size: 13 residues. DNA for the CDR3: TGTGCCAGTAGACAGAGCTCTGGAAACACCATATATTTT. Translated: CASRQSSGNTIYF. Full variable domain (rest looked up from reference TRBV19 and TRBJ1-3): DGGITQSPKYLFRKEGQNVTLSCEQNLNHDAMYWYRQDPGQGLRLIYYSQIVNDFQKGDIAEGYSVSREKKESFPLTVTSAQKNPTAFYLCASRQSSGNTIYFGEGSWLTVV.

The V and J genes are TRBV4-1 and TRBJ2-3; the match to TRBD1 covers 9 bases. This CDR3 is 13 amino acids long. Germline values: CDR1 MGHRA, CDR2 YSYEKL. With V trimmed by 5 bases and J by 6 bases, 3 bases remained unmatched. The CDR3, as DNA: TGCGCCAGCAGCTACGACAGGGGGGATACGCAGTATTTT. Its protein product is CASSYDRGDTQYF.

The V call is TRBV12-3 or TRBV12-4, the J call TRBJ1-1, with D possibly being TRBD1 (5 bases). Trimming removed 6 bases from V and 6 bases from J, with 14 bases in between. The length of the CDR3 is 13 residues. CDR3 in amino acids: CASRMDGASEAFF. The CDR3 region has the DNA TGTGCCAGCAGGATGGATGGGGCTTCTGAAGCTTTCTTT.

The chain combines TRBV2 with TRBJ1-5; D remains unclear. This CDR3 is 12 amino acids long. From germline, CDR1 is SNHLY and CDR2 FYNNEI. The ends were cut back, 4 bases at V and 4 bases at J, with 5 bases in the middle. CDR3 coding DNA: TGTGCCAGCAGTGTGCGTAATCAGCCCCAGCATTTT. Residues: CASSVRNQPQHF.

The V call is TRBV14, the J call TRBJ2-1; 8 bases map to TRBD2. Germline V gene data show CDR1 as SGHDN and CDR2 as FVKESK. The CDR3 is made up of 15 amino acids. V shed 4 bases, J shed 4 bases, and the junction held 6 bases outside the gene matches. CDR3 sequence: CASSLPSGWYNEQFF. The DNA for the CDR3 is TGTGCCAGCAGCCTGCCTAGCGGGTGGTACAATGAGCAGTTCTTC.